The 19 T cell receptor beta chains below were found in one sample sequenced in a study of molecular identifiers for immune sequencing clone quantification. One entry per CDR3 protein, called by TCRdb with MiXCR from the PCR reads. The profile shows 400,000 to 600,000 distinct CDR3 sequences, approximately 25% of them singletons. Sample: naive CD8+ T cells from blood, with Jurkat cell RNA spiked in. Subset specified: FACS-sorted CD8+CD4-CCR7+CD45RA+ naive T cells. These receptors all stem from a human donor in good health. Some libraries in this study had Jurkat cell RNA spiked in.

CDR3 nucleotides: TGTGCCAGCAGCTTTTCTAGATCCTACGAGCAGTACTTC. It codes for CASSFSRSYEQYF. The gene calls are TRBV7-2 and TRBJ2-7; unclear D gene. V gave up 3 bases and J gave up 1 base, with 7 bases separating them. The CDR3 contains 13 residues. Germline V gives CDR1 SGHTA, CDR2 FQGNSA. The variable domain in full, completed from reference TRBV7-2 and TRBJ2-7, reads GAGVSQSPSNKVTEKGKDVELRCDPISGHTALYWYRQSLGQGLEFLIYFQGNSAPDKSGLPSDRFSAERTGGSVSTLTIQRTQQEDSAVYLCASSFSRSYEQYFGPGTRLTVT.

As to this clonotype: A much larger clone differs by one base, so this may be a read error. The CDR3 nucleotides are TGTGCCAGCAGTTACCCTCCCGAGGCTAATGAGCAGTTCTTC. It is translated as CASSYPPEANEQFF. This chain joins TRBV6-5 and TRBJ2-1; D is ambiguous. Trimming shortened V by 2 bases and J by 7 bases, and 12 bases separated the two germline ends. The germline CDR1 and CDR2 sequences are MNHEY and SVGAGI. The CDR3 consists of 14 residues.

This clonotype was detected only a few times. This chain uses TRBV11-2 with TRBJ2-1, with 8 positions matching TRBD2. With V trimmed by 1 base and J by 1 base, 6 bases remained unmatched. The germline V gene encodes CDR1 SGHAT and CDR2 FQNNGV. The CDR3 has 17 amino acids. This CDR3 is CASSLGAAGGSYNEQFF. For the CDR3, the DNA is TGTGCCAGCAGCTTAGGGGCCGCGGGGGGTTCCTACAATGAGCAGTTCTTC.

This clonotype was seen only a few times. The chain combines TRBV12-3 or TRBV12-4 with TRBJ2-7; no definite D call. Trimming stripped 2 bases from V and 1 base from J, with 12 bases between. The CDR3 consists of 15 residues. The DNA for the CDR3 is TGTGCCAGCAGTTTAAAGTCGTCCATGTCCTACGAGCAGTACTTC. Its protein is CASSLKSSMSYEQYF.

As for this clonotype: One junction end disagrees with the germline gene, perhaps due to a read error. V gene TRBV5-1 combines with J gene TRBJ2-7, with TRBD1 matching 9 bases. CDR3 length equals 15 residues. The V gene's germline CDR1 is SGHRS and CDR2 YFSETQ. CDR3 nucleotide sequence: TGCGCCAGCAGCCCTGGGTGGACAGGGGTCTACGCGCAGTACTTC. This encodes CASSPGWTGVYAQYF.

The chain recombines TRBV9 with TRBJ2-2; tentative D call: TRBD2 (5 bases). The CDR3 consists of 19 residues. V lost 2 bases, J lost 0 bases, and 20 bases lay in between. Germline loops: CDR1 SGDLS, CDR2 YYNGEE. The CDR3 loop reads CASSVGENGRIANTGELFF. CDR3 coding DNA: TGTGCCAGCAGCGTTGGGGAGAACGGCAGAATTGCGAACACCGGGGAGCTGTTTTTT.

The chain is built from TRBV29-1 and TRBJ2-2; D uncertain. Trimming removed 4 bases from V and 1 base from J, with 7 bases in between. The V gene's germline CDR1 is SQVTM and CDR2 ANQGSEA. This CDR3 is built from 13 residues. CDR3 sequence: CSVAELNTGELFF. CDR3 in DNA: TGCAGCGTTGCAGAGTTGAACACCGGGGAGCTGTTTTTT.

This clonotype turned up a few times. The chain joins TRBV7-9 to TRBJ2-1; 7 bases line up with TRBD2. CDR1 and CDR2 (germline): SEHNR, FQNEAQ (reference sequence). V was clipped by 10 bases and J by 0 bases; unmatched bases: 12. CDR3 size: 16 residues. As DNA, the CDR3 is TGTGCCACCCCACCCGCGGGGGAGAGCTCCTACAATGAGCAGTTCTTC. This sequence encodes CATPPAGESSYNEQFF.

The V call is TRBV27, the J call TRBJ2-7, with 8 bases lining up with TRBD1. The length of the CDR3 is 14 residues. J was trimmed by 7 bases and V by 4 bases; bases with no gene match: 9. Looked up from germline, CDR1 is MNHEY and CDR2 is SMNVEV (reference sequence). CDR3 sequence (DNA): TGTGCCAGCAGTTGGGGTCAGGGGGCTCGGGAGCAGTACTTC. It codes for CASSWGQGAREQYF.

In its sample, this clonotype was seen many times. The chain has TRBV24-1 and TRBJ2-3; a weak D match, TRBD1 (6 bases). Per germline, CDR1 KGHDR and CDR2 SFDVKD. V shed 6 bases and J shed 5 bases, with 20 bases lying between them. This CDR3 comprises 16 residues. The CDR3 region is CATSNPPGDSKDTQYF. The CDR3 DNA sequence: TGTGCCACCAGTAACCCGCCAGGGGATAGTAAAGATACGCAGTATTTT.

The V gene is TRBV11-3, the J gene TRBJ2-3; TRBD1 matches 12 bases. This CDR3 spans 15 amino acids. Germline loops: CDR1 SGHNT, CDR2 YENEEA. With V trimmed by 6 bases and J by 6 bases, 7 bases remained unmatched. The CDR3 DNA reads as TGTGCCAGCAGTCATGGGACAGGGGGCCGGGATACGCAGTATTTT. It encodes CASSHGTGGRDTQYF.

Concerning this clonotype itself: A much larger clone lies a single base off, so this may be a read error. The conserved closing phenylalanine or tryptophan is absent in this CDR3, likely reflecting a read error. V usage is TRBV29-1 and J usage is TRBJ2-1; 10 positions agree with TRBD2. The germline V gene has CDR1 SQVTM and CDR2 ANQGSEA. With 0 bases clipped from V and 7 bases from J, the junction kept 12 bases outside the gene matches. The CDR3 has 17 residues. CDR3 loop: CSVEDRGAGGPGNEQFI. In nucleotides, the CDR3 is TGCAGCGTTGAAGATCGGGGAGCGGGAGGGCCGGGGAATGAGCAGTTCATC.

This clonotype showed up just a few times. The chain is built from TRBV7-9 and TRBJ1-4, with 10 nucleotides matching TRBD1. V gave up 5 bases and J gave up 5 bases; unmatched junction bases: 8. Per the germline V gene, CDR1 is SEHNR and CDR2 is FQNEAQ (reference sequence). There are 16 residues in the CDR3. CDR3 DNA sequence: TGTGCCAGCAGCCCAGTGACAGGGGGCCCCAATGAAAAACTGTTTTTT. This gives the protein CASSPVTGGPNEKLFF.

At least ten counts were recorded for this clonotype. In DNA form, the CDR3 reads TGTGCCAGCAGTTTCAACCGGGACACCCTTTTGCCCCAGCATTTT. As protein: CASSFNRDTLLPQHF. The chain couples TRBV6-5 to TRBJ1-5, with D possibly matching TRBD1 (6 bases). CDR3 size: 15 residues. Looked up from germline, CDR1 is MNHEY and CDR2 is SVGAGI. V was trimmed by 4 bases and J by 9 bases, leaving 19 bases between them.

This clonotype was counted ten times or more. V usage is TRBV14 and J usage is TRBJ1-1; 7 nucleotides match TRBD1. J lost 7 bases, V lost 0 bases, and 2 bases had no gene match. The germline gives CDR1 SGHDN, CDR2 FVKESK. The CDR3 covers 13 residues. CDR3 loop: CASSQERDSEAFF. CDR3 coding DNA: TGTGCCAGCAGCCAAGAAAGGGACAGTGAAGCTTTCTTT.

This clonotype was counted between two and nine times. The rearrangement links TRBV12-5 to TRBJ2-1, with D hard to call. The CDR3 extends over 12 amino acids. Germline values: CDR1 LGHNT, CDR2 FRNRAP. V lost 5 bases to trimming and J lost 6 bases, with 8 bases between them. Here the CDR3 DNA reads TGTGCTAGTGGTCTGGCCGGCAATGAGCAGTTCTTC. This gives the protein CASGLAGNEQFF.

This chain links TRBV7-8 with TRBJ2-3; D is unclear. V was pared by 0 bases and J by 1 base, with 8 bases between. Germline values: CDR1 SGHVS, CDR2 FQNEAQ. The CDR3 spans 15 residues. CDR3 nucleotide sequence: TGTGCCAGCAGCTTAGCTATGGCGGGCACAGATACGCAGTATTTT. Protein product: CASSLAMAGTDTQYF.

The chain carries TRBV4-3 and TRBJ2-7; TRBD2 matches at 10 bases. The ends lost 1 base at V and 2 bases at J; junction bases unmatched: 2. This CDR3 spans 15 amino acids. Looked up from germline, CDR1 is LGHNA and CDR2 is YSLEER. CDR3 residues: CASSQAAGGPYEQYF. In DNA form, the CDR3 reads TGCGCCAGCAGCCAAGCAGCGGGAGGGCCCTACGAGCAGTACTTC.

V gene TRBV19 combines with J gene TRBJ2-7; D might be TRBD1 (6 bases). Germline CDR1 LNHDA, CDR2 SQIVND (reference sequence). V lost 3 bases and J lost 1, with 13 bases in between. CDR3 length: 15 amino acids. CDR3 DNA sequence: TGTGCCAGTAGTATTGGGACAAGGAAGTCCTACGAGCAGTACTTC. It is translated as CASSIGTRKSYEQYF.